Shown below are 23 T cell receptor beta chains from a single sample sequenced in a study of vaccination and CD4 T cells after COVID-19. The Oncomine TCR Beta short-read assay was applied to DNA of cultured CD4+ T cells. Via MiXCR, TCRdb re-called the PCR reads, giving one row per CDR3 protein. The data contain 20,000 to 25,000 distinct CDR3 sequences, roughly 45% of them singletons. These receptors have no identified antigens. Time point meaning: late sampling 161 to 241 days after vaccination in a few convalescent patients. Treatment meaning: roughly ten-day PBMC culture with coronavirus spike peptide pools or control peptides (ViraFEST assay). The sequences come from CD4+ T cells from blood, cultured in vitro, collected about 7 months after SARS-CoV-2 vaccination. These receptor sequences come from a human donor who had recovered from COVID-19.

The chain is built from TRBV7-6 and TRBJ1-1; 7 bases agree with TRBD1. This CDR3 spans 13 amino acids. In germline, CDR1 is SGHVS, CDR2 FNYEAQ. V lost 5 bases, J lost 5 bases, and 5 bases stayed unmatched. The CDR3 sequence is CASSRGRGTEAFF. Here the CDR3 DNA reads TGTGCCAGCAGCAGGGGCAGGGGGACTGAAGCTTTCTTT.

The V gene is TRBV30, the J gene TRBJ2-5; TRBD2 matches 8 bases. Trimming at V came to 0 bases and at J to 5 bases, leaving 14 bases not matched to a gene. The CDR3 is 17 residues long. Germline V lookup: CDR1 GTSNPN, CDR2 SVGIG (reference sequence). The CDR3 region has the DNA TGTGCCTGGAGTGTATCAGCGGGAGTTCCCAAGTCGGAGACCCAGTACTTC. Its protein is CAWSVSAGVPKSETQYF.

This clonotype was observed a few times. The CDR3 region has the DNA TGTGCCAGCAGCCCCGATGGACGGAGCACAGATACGCAGTATTTT. Its protein is CASSPDGRSTDTQYF. The V gene is TRBV7-2, the J gene TRBJ2-3; D is undetermined. Germline-derived CDR1 and CDR2 are SGHTA and FQGNSA. This CDR3 has 15 amino acids. V was cut by 5 bases and J by 0 bases, with 12 bases left in between.

The rearrangement uses TRBV7-6 and TRBJ2-1, with D unclear. Per the germline V gene, CDR1 is SGHVS and CDR2 is FNYEAQ. The CDR3 contains 13 residues. V was cut by 2 bases and J by 5 bases, with 7 bases left in between. For the CDR3, the DNA is TGTGCCAGCAGCTTATCGTCGGACAATGAGCAGTTCTTC. Translated, it gives CASSLSSDNEQFF.

This clonotype showed up just a few times. The genes are TRBV24-1 and TRBJ2-1, with 8 bases matching TRBD2. Germline assignment: CDR1 KGHDR and CDR2 SFDVKD. The CDR3 covers 13 residues. Losses at the gene ends were 4 bases for V and 12 bases for J; bases not matched to a gene: 7. The CDR3 DNA is TGTGCCACCAGTGAACCCAGCGGGAGAGGGCAGTTCTTC. Its translation: CATSEPSGRGQFF.

The chain has TRBV7-2 and TRBJ2-2; the D gene is possibly TRBD2 (6 bases). V was pared by 2 bases and J by 4 bases, with 11 bases between. The germline V gene encodes CDR1 SGHTA and CDR2 FQGNSA. The CDR3 contains 15 residues. CDR3: CASSLWVGGTGELFF. The CDR3 DNA reads as TGTGCCAGCAGCTTATGGGTCGGGGGCACCGGGGAGCTGTTTTTT.

The chain joins TRBV5-4 to TRBJ1-1; D is unclear. The length of the CDR3 is 14 residues. V shed 4 bases and J shed 6 bases, with 16 bases lying between them. CDR1 SGHNT and CDR2 YYREEE come from the germline V gene (reference sequence). The CDR3 sequence: CASSPRSGLAEAFF. Here the CDR3 DNA reads TGTGCCAGCAGCCCGAGGTCCGGGTTGGCTGAAGCTTTCTTT.

The gene calls are TRBV27 and TRBJ1-1, with TRBD1 identical over 9 bases. The germline V gene encodes CDR1 MNHEY and CDR2 SMNVEV (reference sequence). The V segment lost 6 bases and the J segment 4 bases; nucleotides outside the gene matches: 9. This CDR3 is 15 amino acids long. The CDR3 DNA follows: TGTGCCAGCAGCCTACAGGGGGCGCGGGGCACTGAAGCTTTCTTT. It is translated as CASSLQGARGTEAFF.

The V and J genes are TRBV25-1 and TRBJ2-7, with 9 bases matching TRBD1. CDR3 length equals 15 residues. Trimming removed 3 bases from V and 1 base from J; junction bases left unmatched: 4. Germline CDR1 reads MGHDK; CDR2 reads SYGVNS. CDR3: CASSDPGQGSYEQYF. DNA of the CDR3: TGTGCCAGCAGTGATCCGGGACAGGGATCCTACGAGCAGTACTTC.

This clonotype has more than one count but fewer than ten. The chain is built from TRBV20-1 and TRBJ2-7, with 9 nucleotides matching TRBD1. Trimming removed 6 bases from V and 2 bases from J; junction bases left unmatched: 8. The germline V gene encodes CDR1 DFQATT and CDR2 SNEGSKA (reference sequence). This CDR3 spans 14 amino acids. CDR3 amino acids: CSATHRDRAYEQYF. The DNA of the CDR3 is TGCAGTGCCACCCACCGGGACAGGGCCTACGAGCAGTACTTC.

The chain combines TRBV7-9 with TRBJ2-3; 8 nucleotides line up with TRBD2. Germline CDR1 reads SEHNR; CDR2 reads FQNEAQ (reference sequence). There are 14 residues in the CDR3. The V segment lost 8 bases and the J segment 5 bases; nucleotides outside the gene matches: 9. Here the CDR3 reads CASHAGGGGDTQYF. CDR3 bases: TGTGCCAGCCACGCGGGAGGAGGGGGAGATACGCAGTATTTT. Full variable domain (missing parts from reference TRBV7-9 and TRBJ2-3): DTGVSQNPRHKITKRGQNVTFRCDPISEHNRLYWYRQTLGQGPEFLTYFQNEAQLEKSRLLSDRFSAERPKGSFSTLEIQRTEQGDSAMYLCASHAGGGGDTQYFGPGTRLTVL.

This clonotype is termed medium-sized. V usage is TRBV6-5 and J usage is TRBJ2-5; the match to TRBD2 covers 12 bases. This CDR3 is built from 17 residues. The V and J ends lost 0 bases and 5 bases, in that order; junction bases with no gene match: 7. The germline V gene has CDR1 MNHEY and CDR2 SVGAGI. The CDR3 spells CASSYSASGRAGETQYF. The CDR3 nucleotides are TGTGCCAGCAGTTACTCGGCTAGCGGGAGGGCTGGCGAGACCCAGTACTTC.

The chain couples TRBV20-1 to TRBJ2-7; 7 positions agree with TRBD2. CDR3 size: 17 residues. J gave up 2 bases and V 0 bases, and 13 bases lay outside the gene matches. Germline CDR1 and CDR2: DFQATT and SNEGSKA (reference sequence). The CDR3 sequence: CSAREPKAGLSPYEQYF. In DNA form, the CDR3 reads TGCAGTGCTAGAGAGCCTAAAGCGGGACTGTCCCCCTACGAGCAGTACTTC.

The rearrangement links TRBV7-2 to TRBJ2-3; D possibly corresponds to TRBD2 (6 bases). Germline V gene data show CDR1 as SGHTA and CDR2 as FQGNSA. The V end lost 3 bases, the J end lost 2 bases, and 12 bases lay between the germline ends. The CDR3 spans 15 residues. In DNA form, the CDR3 reads TGTGCCAGCAGCTTCGGCGGGGTCCTCACAGATACGCAGTATTTT. Amino acids: CASSFGGVLTDTQYF.

Only a few counts were recorded for this clonotype. The V and J genes are TRBV7-2 and TRBJ2-7, with D perhaps assigned TRBD1 or TRBD2 (5 bases each). Germline CDR1 and CDR2: SGHTA and FQGNSA. The germline V and J ends were trimmed by 1 base and 0 bases, with 7 bases remaining between them. CDR3 length: 14 residues. CDR3 in DNA: TGTGCCAGCAGCTTAGGGGACCACTCCTACGAGCAGTACTTC. This encodes CASSLGDHSYEQYF.

This rearrangement joins TRBV20-1 to TRBJ1-2; D perhaps matches TRBD1 (5 bases). Germline CDR1 and CDR2: DFQATT and SNEGSKA (reference sequence). Deletions cut 0 bases from V and 7 bases from J, with 15 bases between. The CDR3 length is 14 residues. The CDR3 reads CSARDRVRGLGYTF. In nucleotides, the CDR3 is TGCAGTGCTAGAGATCGTGTGAGGGGACTTGGCTACACCTTC.

This clonotype was counted a few times. V gene TRBV24-1 combines with J gene TRBJ1-5; no clear D. The CDR3 runs 12 residues. The V gene lost 12 bases and the J gene lost 2 bases, with 10 bases spanning the gap. Germline V CDR1 and CDR2: KGHDR, SFDVKD. The CDR3 DNA reads TGTGCCCCGCTAGGTCGCAATCAGCCCCAGCATTTT. Amino acids: CAPLGRNQPQHF.

This rearrangement joins TRBV4-1 to TRBJ2-5; TRBD2 agrees at 13 bases. The CDR3 loop spans 18 amino acids. Germline CDR1 is MGHRA and CDR2 is YSYEKL. V lost 1 base, J lost 3 bases, and 8 bases stayed unmatched. The CDR3 coding sequence is TGCGCCAGCAGCCAAGCCGCGACCGGGACTAGCGGGAAAGAGACCCAGTACTTC. Protein: CASSQAATGTSGKETQYF.

This clonotype was observed a handful of times. This rearrangement joins TRBV5-4 to TRBJ2-5, with D possibly TRBD2 on 6 matching bases. Germline loops: CDR1 SGHNT, CDR2 YYREEE (reference sequence). The V gene lost 4 bases and the J gene lost 2 bases, with 12 bases spanning the gap. The CDR3 spans 14 residues. Written as DNA, the CDR3 is TGTGCCAGCAGCCCGGGAGCTTCACAAGAGACCCAGTACTTC. Translation: CASSPGASQETQYF.

The chain joins TRBV28 to TRBJ1-5; D ambiguous. V gave up 3 bases and J gave up 6 bases, with 12 bases separating them. CDR3 length equals 14 residues. Germline V lookup: CDR1 MDHEN, CDR2 SYDVKM. The CDR3 DNA reads as TGTGCCAGCAGTTTCAGCGGGAGTGGTCAGCCCCAGCATTTT. This codes for CASSFSGSGQPQHF.

This clonotype is medium-sized (0.01 to 0.1%). The rearrangement joins TRBV6-1 to TRBJ1-6; D is unresolved. The CDR3 spans 14 residues. Per the germline V gene, CDR1 is MNHNS and CDR2 is SASEGT. V gave up 9 bases and J gave up 5 bases, with 14 bases separating them. Here the CDR3 reads CASNTAGNNSPLHF. CDR3 bases: TGTGCCAGTAATACCGCCGGGAATAATTCACCCCTCCACTTT.

This clonotype was observed a few times. This chain connects TRBV20-1 to TRBJ2-7; 14 bases agree with TRBD2. This CDR3 region has 17 residues. Germline lookup yields CDR1 DFQATT and CDR2 SNEGSKA (reference sequence). V was clipped by 5 bases and J by 0 bases; unmatched bases: 9. The CDR3 protein is CSAAGTSGGRGSYEQYF. The CDR3 nucleotides read TGCAGTGCTGCCGGGACTAGCGGGGGCCGGGGCTCCTACGAGCAGTACTTC.

The V gene is TRBV24-1, the J gene TRBJ2-1; TRBD2 is a possible D gene (5 bases). V lost 9 bases and J 2 bases, leaving 13 bases between the germline ends. The germline V gene has CDR1 KGHDR and CDR2 SFDVKD. The CDR3 has 14 residues. CDR3 DNA sequence: TGTGCCACCGTCTGGAGGCCCCCCTACAATGAGCAGTTCTTC. Translation gives CATVWRPPYNEQFF.